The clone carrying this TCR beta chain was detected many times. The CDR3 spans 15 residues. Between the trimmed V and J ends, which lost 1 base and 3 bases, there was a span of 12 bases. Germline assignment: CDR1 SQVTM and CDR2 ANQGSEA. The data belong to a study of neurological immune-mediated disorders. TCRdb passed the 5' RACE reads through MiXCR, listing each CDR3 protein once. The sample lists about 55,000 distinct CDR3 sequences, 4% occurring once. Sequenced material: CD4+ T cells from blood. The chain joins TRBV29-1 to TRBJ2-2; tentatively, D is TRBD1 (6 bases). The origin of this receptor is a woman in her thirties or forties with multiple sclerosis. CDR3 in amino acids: CSVEAWGPYTGELFF. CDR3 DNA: TGCAGCGTTGAAGCCTGGGGGCCGTACACCGGGGAGCTGTTTTTT.